The 16 T cell receptor beta chains below were found in one sample sequenced in a study of cytomegalovirus exposure and HLA in healthy donors. PCR employed 60 Vbeta and 13 Jbeta primers. Method: immunoSEQ multiplex PCR; TCRdb's copy keeps in-frame clones and lacks some. The sample shows approximately 150,000 clones, nearly 85% of them seen only once. Sequencing input: PBMCs. The source of these receptors is a male donor in good health and CMV-seronegative.

The chain employs TRBV9 and TRBJ2-5; D not resolved. The V gene lost 1 base and the J gene lost 1 base, with 11 bases spanning the gap. Germline loops: CDR1 SGDLS, CDR2 YYNGEE. CDR3 length: 15 amino acids. The CDR3 region is CASSVSGQLQETQYF. The CDR3 coding sequence is TGTGCCAGCAGCGTAAGTGGGCAGCTCCAAGAGACCCAGTACTTC.

A remark on this clone: Sequence at one end of the junction differs from germline and may be a read error. The gene calls are TRBV7-9 and TRBJ2-2, with unresolved D. Germline V gene sequence: CDR1 SEHNR, CDR2 FQNEAQ (reference sequence). The CDR3 runs 12 residues. Here the CDR3 DNA reads TGTTCCAGCAGCCCAAACACCGGGGAGCTGTTTTTT. It specifies CSSSPNTGELFF.

The CDR3 reads CASSVLAASSYEQYF. The CDR3 DNA reads TGTGCCAGTAGTGTTCTAGCGGCGTCCTCCTACGAGCAGTACTTC. The J gene is TRBJ2-7, the V gene TRBV19, with 7 nucleotides matching TRBD2. The CDR3 has 15 amino acids. V shed 5 bases, J shed 0 bases, and the junction held 7 bases outside the gene matches. Per the germline V gene, CDR1 is LNHDA and CDR2 is SQIVND (reference sequence).

V usage is TRBV28 and J usage is TRBJ2-6; TRBD2 aligns across 8 bases. CDR3 length: 17 residues. V was clipped by 6 bases and J by 0 bases; unmatched bases: 7. Germline loops: CDR1 MDHEN, CDR2 SYDVKM. CDR3 loop: CASRHAGGVSGANVLTF. CDR3 coding DNA: TGTGCCAGCAGGCACGCGGGAGGCGTCTCTGGGGCCAACGTCCTGACTTTC.

The chain uses TRBV19 and TRBJ1-1; D call uncertain. Germline V lookup: CDR1 LNHDA, CDR2 SQIVND (reference sequence). The CDR3 loop spans 17 amino acids. Trimming stripped 7 bases from V and 0 bases from J, with 21 bases between. CDR3 residues: CASTRNRPGIMNTEAFF. In DNA form, the CDR3 reads TGTGCCAGTACTCGGAACCGCCCCGGGATTATGAACACTGAAGCTTTCTTT.

The chain couples TRBV14 to TRBJ2-1; the match to TRBD2 covers 8 bases. Trimming cost V 3 bases and J 7 bases; bases outside gene matches: 11. The CDR3 contains 16 residues. Looked up from germline, CDR1 is SGHDN and CDR2 is FVKESK. This CDR3 reads CASSHPKIAGKNEQFF. CDR3 sequence (DNA): TGTGCCAGCAGCCACCCGAAAATAGCGGGAAAGAATGAGCAGTTCTTC.

V and J are TRBV19 and TRBJ1-1; 7 bases map to TRBD1. Losses at the gene ends were 5 bases for V and 1 base for J; bases not matched to a gene: 7. The CDR3 is made up of 15 amino acids. CDR1 and CDR2 from the germline V gene are LNHDA and SQIVND (reference sequence). CDR3 region: CASSSGGLGNTEAFF. DNA of the CDR3: TGTGCCAGTAGTTCAGGGGGGTTAGGGAACACTGAAGCTTTCTTT.

This clone was recorded once. The chain carries TRBV7-2 and TRBJ2-5; 8 bases are shared with TRBD2. The germline CDR1 and CDR2 sequences are SGHTA and FQGNSA. CDR3 size: 14 residues. After removal of 5 bases from V and 2 bases from J, the junction contained 4 bases not matched to a gene. DNA of the CDR3: TGTGCCAGCAGCCCGGGGGGGCTACAAGAGACCCAGTACTTC. It is translated as CASSPGGLQETQYF.

This sequence joins TRBV7-2 and TRBJ1-1; 7 bases are shared with TRBD1. Trimming removed 3 bases from V and 1 base from J; junction bases left unmatched: 2. CDR3 length: 14 amino acids. Per germline, CDR1 SGHTA and CDR2 FQGNSA. Here the CDR3 DNA reads TGTGCCAGCAGCTTCAGGACAGGGAACACTGAAGCTTTCTTT. It encodes CASSFRTGNTEAFF.

This chain uses TRBV2 with TRBJ1-5; maybe TRBD1 (6 bases). Between the trimmed V and J ends, which lost 10 bases and 3 bases, there was a span of 13 bases. Looked up from germline, CDR1 is SNHLY and CDR2 is FYNNEI. CDR3 length: 13 residues. Here the CDR3 DNA reads TGTGCCACCACAGCAGGGGCCAATCAGCCCCAGCATTTT. Translated: CATTAGANQPQHF.

The rearrangement uses TRBV5-6 and TRBJ2-7, with 14 bases that match TRBD2. This CDR3 is 18 amino acids long. Germline V lookup: CDR1 SGHDT, CDR2 YYEEEE. Trimming at V came to 1 base and at J to 4 bases, leaving 10 bases not matched to a gene. This chain's CDR3 is CASSLFGGLAGERYEQYF. The CDR3 region has the DNA TGTGCCAGCAGCTTGTTTGGGGGACTAGCGGGAGAGAGATACGAGCAGTACTTC.

This rearrangement joins TRBV5-6 to TRBJ1-1, with no clear D. Germline loops: CDR1 SGHDT, CDR2 YYEEEE. V dropped 3 bases and J dropped 3 bases, with 6 bases sitting between them. This CDR3 has 12 residues. The CDR3 loop reads CASSSGYTEAFF. The DNA for the CDR3 is TGTGCCAGCAGCTCGGGGTACACTGAAGCTTTCTTT.

The chain employs TRBV6-1 and TRBJ2-7; TRBD1 agrees at 7 bases. CDR3 length equals 14 residues. Per germline, CDR1 MNHNS and CDR2 SASEGT. The V segment lost 1 base and the J segment 2 bases; nucleotides outside the gene matches: 2. This CDR3 reads CASSEGGQAYEQYF. CDR3 sequence (DNA): TGTGCCAGCAGTGAAGGTGGACAGGCCTACGAGCAGTACTTC.

The V and J genes are TRBV27 and TRBJ1-2; no clear D. V dropped 10 bases and J dropped 4 bases, with 13 bases sitting between them. Germline lookup yields CDR1 MNHEY and CDR2 SMNVEV (reference sequence). CDR3 size: 12 residues. The CDR3 protein is CATRERGYGYTF. The CDR3 coding sequence is TGTGCCACCCGAGAGCGAGGCTATGGCTACACCTTC.

This clone was detected once. The J gene is TRBJ2-1, the V gene TRBV7-3; D perhaps matches TRBD2 (6 bases). The germline V and J ends were trimmed by 5 bases and 1 base, with 9 bases remaining between them. The CDR3 spans 14 residues. In germline, CDR1 is SGHTA, CDR2 FQGTGA. The CDR3 DNA is TGTGCCAGCAGCCTGGGGACTTCCTACAATGAGCAGTTCTTC. The encoded protein is CASSLGTSYNEQFF.

This chain's CDR3 is CATLGLQTQYF. The CDR3 DNA reads TGTGCCACCTTGGGCCTACAAACGCAGTATTTT. The rearrangement uses TRBV28 and TRBJ2-3, with D hard to call. Germline CDR1 and CDR2: MDHEN and SYDVKM. This CDR3 is 11 amino acids long. V lost 10 bases to trimming and J lost 9 bases, with 14 bases between them.